A selection of T cell receptor beta chains follows, all from one sample in a study of cytomegalovirus exposure and HLA in healthy donors. Measured with immunoSEQ multiplex PCR; TCRdb has only the in-frame clones, and not every one. This repertoire shows 330,000 or so clones, about nine tenths found once; its top ten account for 0.84%. Sequenced material: PBMCs. The source is a woman under 30 in good health and CMV-seronegative. The CDR3 runs from the conserved cysteine through the conserved F or W. Fields, in order: CDR3 protein, CDR3 DNA, V gene, clone size, D gene, J gene. D genes are given only for firm matches. Rows give clone size only sometimes, using once, few, many, or a class for an expanded clone.

CSVEKAGGNEQFF,TGCAGCGTTGAGAAAGCAGGGGGGAATGAGCAGTTCTTC,TRBV29-1,NA,NA,TRBJ2-1
CASSSRLAGVGAQYF,TGTGCCAGCAGCTCGAGACTAGCGGGAGTAGGTGCCCAGTACTTC,TRBV7-7,NA,TRBD2,TRBJ2-5
CASSQEMAGGVATGELFF,TGCGCCAGCAGCCAAGAAATGGCGGGGGGAGTTGCCACCGGGGAGCTGTTTTTT,TRBV4-3,NA,TRBD2,TRBJ2-2
CASSQGAGTGYNEQFF,TGCGCCAGCAGCCAGGGGGCGGGGACAGGGTACAATGAGCAGTTCTTC,TRBV4-3,NA,TRBD1,TRBJ2-1
CASRHLQGVDYGYTF,TGTGCCAGCAGGCACCTCCAGGGTGTGGACTATGGCTACACCTTC,TRBV2,NA,NA,TRBJ1-2
CASSVGSLDPYEQYF,TGTGCCAGCAGCGTAGGGAGCCTAGACCCCTACGAGCAGTACTTC,TRBV9,NA,NA,TRBJ2-7
CASKGLAGRSYNEQFF,TGTGCCAGCAAGGGACTAGCGGGACGATCCTACAATGAGCAGTTCTTC,TRBV2,NA,TRBD2,TRBJ2-1
CASSVVGLAPTGELFF,TGTGCCAGCAGCGTAGTAGGACTAGCTCCCACCGGGGAGCTGTTTTTT,TRBV9,once,TRBD2,TRBJ2-2
CASSENLDRQETQYF,TGTGCCAGCAGTGAAAACTTGGACAGGCAAGAGACCCAGTACTTC,TRBV6-1,NA,TRBD1,TRBJ2-5
CASSLEGPGLGFYNEQFF,TGTGCCAGCAGCTTAGAAGGGCCGGGACTAGGGTTCTACAATGAGCAGTTCTTC,TRBV13,NA,TRBD2,TRBJ2-1
CAITPTGKNYGYTF,TGTGCCATTACACCGACAGGGAAGAACTATGGCTACACCTTC,TRBV10-3,NA,TRBD1,TRBJ1-2
CSAAGGPNEQYF,TGCAGCGCAGCGGGAGGGCCGAACGAGCAGTACTTC,TRBV29-1,few,TRBD2,TRBJ2-7
CASSSSGTSGRYEQFF,TGTGCCAGCAGCTCCTCCGGGACTAGCGGGAGATATGAGCAGTTCTTC,TRBV7-2,once,TRBD2,TRBJ2-1
CASSIDQKTAGYTF,TGTGCCAGTAGTATAGATCAAAAGACAGCTGGCTACACCTTC,TRBV19,NA,NA,TRBJ1-2
CASSKEGKTPLEQYF,TGTGCCAGCAGCAAAGAAGGAAAGACTCCGCTTGAGCAGTACTTC,TRBV21-1,once,NA,TRBJ2-7
CASSLDRVGGYTF,TGTGCCAGCAGCCTCGACAGGGTAGGAGGCTACACCTTC,TRBV6-6,NA,TRBD1,TRBJ1-2
CAWSTGGSTDTQYF,TGTGCCTGGAGTACGGGAGGGAGCACAGATACGCAGTATTTT,TRBV30,NA,TRBD2,TRBJ2-3
CASSYGTDNTEAFF,TGCGCCAGCAGCTACGGGACAGACAACACTGAAGCTTTCTTT,TRBV5-1,few,TRBD1,TRBJ1-1
CASSLAQRVSTEAFF,TGTGCCAGCAGCTTAGCGCAGAGGGTGAGCACTGAAGCTTTCTTT,TRBV7-2,NA,NA,TRBJ1-1
CASSEGLAGTTGELFF,TGTGCCAGCAGTGAAGGGCTAGCGGGAACCACCGGGGAGCTGTTTTTT,TRBV6-1,NA,TRBD2,TRBJ2-2
CATAGVPGETQYF,TGTGCCACCGCGGGAGTCCCAGGAGAGACCCAGTACTTC,TRBV7-3,few,TRBD2,TRBJ2-5
CASSVEGATDTQYF,TGTGCCAGCAGCGTAGAGGGGGCGACAGATACGCAGTATTTT,TRBV9,NA,TRBD1,TRBJ2-3
CASSQGTYGYTF,TGTGCCAGCAGTCAGGGGACCTATGGCTACACCTTC,TRBV7-9,NA,NA,TRBJ1-2
CASSRTSGHQETQYF,TGTGCCAGCTCCCGGACTAGCGGCCACCAAGAGACCCAGTACTTC,TRBV25-1,NA,TRBD2,TRBJ2-5
CASSVGAGEGETQYF,TGTGCCAGCAGCGTAGGGGCGGGAGAGGGAGAGACCCAGTACTTC,TRBV9,NA,TRBD2,TRBJ2-5
CATSRGGLVGEQYF,TGTGCCACCAGCAGAGGGGGGCTGGTGGGCGAGCAGTACTTC,TRBV15,once,NA,TRBJ2-7
CASSPSLAVTDTQYF,TGTGCCAGCTCACCATCGCTAGCGGTCACAGATACGCAGTATTTT,TRBV18,NA,TRBD2,TRBJ2-3
CASSEGLAGYEQFF,TGTGCCAGCAGTGAGGGACTAGCGGGATATGAGCAGTTCTTC,TRBV2,NA,TRBD2,TRBJ2-1
CASGRNQPQHF,TGTGCCAGCGGGCGAAATCAGCCCCAGCATTTT,TRBV28,once,NA,TRBJ1-5
CATSRDRSADEQFF,TGTGCCACCAGCAGAGATCGTAGCGCGGACGAGCAGTTCTTC,TRBV15,NA,NA,TRBJ2-1
CASSLPGELYNEQFF,TGTGCCAGCAGTCTCCCGGGAGAGCTCTACAATGAGCAGTTCTTC,TRBV28,NA,NA,TRBJ2-1
CATSRAPQQPQHF,TGTGCCACCAGCAGAGCTCCCCAGCAGCCCCAGCATTTT,TRBV15,few,NA,TRBJ1-5
CASSAQGPGYTF,TGTGCCAGCAGCGCACAGGGTCCCGGCTACACCTTC,TRBV7-2,once,NA,TRBJ1-2
CASSTSGGEQYF,TGTGCCAGTAGTACATCAGGGGGCGAGCAGTACTTC,TRBV19,NA,TRBD1,TRBJ2-7
CASSPGHRPTKTEAFF,TGTGCCAGCAGCCCAGGACACAGGCCCACTAAGACTGAAGCTTTCTTT,TRBV27,NA,NA,TRBJ1-1
CASTFLAGGGGTDTQYF,TGTGCCAGCACTTTCTTAGCGGGAGGGGGGGGCACAGATACGCAGTATTTT,TRBV27,NA,TRBD2,TRBJ2-3
CASSRQASNTEAFF,TGCGCCAGCAGCCGACAGGCCTCGAACACTGAAGCTTTCTTT,TRBV5-1,NA,NA,TRBJ1-1
CASSFQNTEAFF,TGTGCCAGCAGCTTCCAGAACACTGAAGCTTTCTTT,TRBV5-4,NA,NA,TRBJ1-1
CASSPRGHDTDTQYF,TGTGCCAGCTCACCAAGGGGTCATGACACAGATACGCAGTATTTT,TRBV18,few,NA,TRBJ2-3
CASSPTDRYEQYF,TGCGCCAGCAGCCCCACGGACAGATACGAGCAGTACTTC,TRBV4-1,NA,NA,TRBJ2-7
CASSPRTGGVYEQYF,TGTGCCAGTAGTCCGCGGACAGGGGGAGTCTACGAGCAGTACTTC,TRBV19,few,TRBD1,TRBJ2-7
CATSRGGFDEQFF,TGTGCCACCAGCAGAGGGGGCTTCGATGAGCAGTTCTTC,TRBV15,NA,NA,TRBJ2-1
CASSLGLAGGGEQFF,TGTGCCAGCAGCTTGGGACTAGCGGGAGGGGGTGAGCAGTTCTTC,TRBV5-6,once,TRBD2,TRBJ2-1
CSVSTGPLLGLGGYTF,TGCAGCGTCTCAACAGGACCCTTGCTTGGATTGGGTGGCTACACCTTC,TRBV29-1,NA,NA,TRBJ1-2
CASSSGSPYGYTF,TGTGCCAGCAGTTCAGGGTCCCCCTATGGCTACACCTTC,TRBV6-5,NA,NA,TRBJ1-2
CASSRDRTFSNQPQHF,TGCGCCAGCAGCCGGGACAGGACCTTTAGCAATCAGCCCCAGCATTTT,TRBV4-3,once,TRBD1,TRBJ1-5
CAWSVREGTEAFF,TGTGCCTGGAGTGTACGGGAGGGCACTGAAGCTTTCTTT,TRBV30,NA,NA,TRBJ1-1
CASSPPGSYEQFF,TGCGCCAGCAGCCCCCCCGGTAGCTATGAGCAGTTCTTC,TRBV4-1,NA,NA,TRBJ2-1
CASSVTTVSGANVLTF,TGTGCCAGCAGTGTCACAACAGTCTCTGGGGCCAACGTCCTGACTTTC,TRBV2,NA,NA,TRBJ2-6
CASSIAPGTSGRNYNEQFF,TGTGCCAGTAGTATCGCACCCGGTACTAGCGGGAGAAACTACAATGAGCAGTTCTTC,TRBV19,few,TRBD2,TRBJ2-1
CASSALSGNTIYF,TGTGCCAGCAGTGCTCTCTCTGGAAACACCATATATTTT,TRBV6-1,NA,NA,TRBJ1-3
CASSLDRGGQPQHF,TGTGCCAGCAGTCTCGACAGGGGAGGACAGCCCCAGCATTTT,TRBV6-6,NA,TRBD1,TRBJ1-5
CSVVIWRDSNYEQYF,TGCAGCGTTGTCATATGGCGGGACAGTAACTACGAGCAGTACTTC,TRBV29-1,once,NA,TRBJ2-7
CASSEQANYEQYF,TGTGCCAGCAGTGAACAGGCTAATTACGAGCAGTACTTC,TRBV2,NA,NA,TRBJ2-7
CASSLDPGQPQHF,TGTGCCAGCAGCTTGGACCCAGGTCAGCCCCAGCATTTT,TRBV5-4,NA,NA,TRBJ1-5